The 12 T cell receptor beta chains below come from one sample, sequenced in a study of blood T cell repertoires in COVID-19. TCRdb's copy holds only in-frame clones and misses some; the assay was immunoSEQ multiplex PCR. The data show 75,000 to 95,000 clones, about 80% seen once. The sequenced sample consisted of peripheral blood. These receptors all stem from a woman between 40 and 55 years old with active or convalescent COVID-19.

This clone was observed a few times. The chain employs TRBV6-6 and TRBJ1-6; D is undetermined. V lost 0 bases and J 7 bases, leaving 7 bases between the germline ends. The CDR3 totals 14 residues. CDR1 MNHNY and CDR2 SVGAGI come from the germline V gene (reference sequence). The CDR3 protein is CASSYSETNSPLHF. The CDR3 DNA reads as TGTGCCAGCAGTTACTCGGAGACGAATTCACCCCTCCACTTT.

The chain carries TRBV6-6 and TRBJ2-7; 8 positions match TRBD2. V trimming: 4 bases; J trimming: 4 bases; junction bases outside the gene matches: 9. The germline gives CDR1 MNHNY, CDR2 SVGAGI (reference sequence). CDR3 length: 15 amino acids. CDR3: CASSSPGLDKYEQYF. CDR3 in DNA: TGTGCCAGCAGTTCACCGGGACTAGATAAGTACGAGCAGTACTTC.

The chain recombines TRBV6-5 with TRBJ2-7; 9 positions agree with TRBD1. CDR1 is MNHEY and CDR2 is SVGAGI in the germline V gene. This CDR3 has 15 amino acids. J was trimmed by 1 base and V by 6 bases; bases with no gene match: 7. The CDR3 here is CASRTWGTGSYEQYF. CDR3 DNA sequence: TGTGCCAGCAGAACCTGGGGGACAGGGTCCTACGAGCAGTACTTC.

The chain couples TRBV15 to TRBJ1-2, with 10 bases lining up with TRBD1. The V gene end was trimmed by 3 bases and the J gene end by 4 bases; junction bases not matched to a gene: 11. The CDR3 length is 17 residues. CDR1 and CDR2 (germline): LNHNV, YYDKDF (reference sequence). The CDR3 nucleotides are TGTGCCACCAGCAGGGGCGGAGGGACAGGGGATACCTATGGCTACACCTTC. Translated: CATSRGGGTGDTYGYTF.

This chain uses TRBV9 with TRBJ1-3, with D uncertain. The germline V gene encodes CDR1 SGDLS and CDR2 YYNGEE. The CDR3 sequence is 15 residues long. V lost 4 bases, J lost 0 bases, and 11 bases lay in between. In DNA, the CDR3 is TGTGCCAGCAGCTTTACAGCGGACTCTGGAAACACCATATATTTT. Its protein is CASSFTADSGNTIYF.

The V gene is TRBV7-2, the J gene TRBJ2-7, with 12 bases that match TRBD1. The V and J ends lost 3 bases and 6 bases, in that order; junction bases with no gene match: 6. This CDR3 comprises 15 residues. CDR1 is SGHTA, CDR2 FQGNSA, per germline. CDR3 in amino acids: CASSFFPGQGAEQYF. CDR3 nucleotide sequence: TGTGCCAGCAGCTTTTTCCCGGGACAGGGGGCCGAGCAGTACTTC.

This chain connects TRBV3-1 (or the pseudogene TRBV3-2) to TRBJ2-5; tentatively, D is TRBD2 (7 bases). Trimming stripped 3 bases from V and 2 bases from J, with 10 bases between. The CDR3 extends over 14 amino acids. Germline V lookup: CDR1 LGHDT, CDR2 YNNKEL (reference sequence). The CDR3 protein is CASSQRGPQETQYF. The CDR3 nucleotides read TGTGCCAGCAGCCAGCGGGGGCCTCAAGAGACCCAGTACTTC.

The J gene is TRBJ2-6, the V gene TRBV19, with 7 bases identical to TRBD2. The CDR3 contains 18 residues. Trimming removed 7 bases from V and 0 bases from J; junction bases left unmatched: 12. In germline, CDR1 is LNHDA, CDR2 SQIVND (reference sequence). The chain's CDR3 is CASKGGDGTSSGANVLTF. CDR3 DNA: TGTGCCAGTAAGGGAGGGGACGGGACCAGCTCTGGGGCCAACGTCCTGACTTTC. Filled out from reference TRBV19 and TRBJ2-6, the complete variable domain reads DGGITQSPKYLFRKEGQNVTLSCEQNLNHDAMYWYRQDPGQGLRLIYYSQIVNDFQKGDIAEGYSVSREKKESFPLTVTSAQKNPTAFYLCASKGGDGTSSGANVLTFGAGSRLTVL.

The chain is built from TRBV28 and TRBJ1-6; 7 positions agree with TRBD1. CDR3 length: 22 amino acids. Germline V gene data show CDR1 as MDHEN and CDR2 as SYDVKM. The trim removed 3 bases at V and 3 bases at J, leaving 23 bases unmatched. This chain's CDR3 is CASSFNPWSGTANSNYNSPLHF. CDR3 coding DNA: TGTGCCAGCAGTTTTAACCCCTGGTCCGGGACAGCAAATTCTAACTATAATTCACCCCTCCACTTT.

In its sample, this clone was seen once. The chain joins TRBV4-1 to TRBJ2-1; 11 bases line up with TRBD1. The ends lost 4 bases at V and 0 bases at J; junction bases unmatched: 8. Germline V CDR1 and CDR2: MGHRA, YSYEKL. The CDR3 extends over 18 amino acids. CDR3: CASSPGQGASSSYNEQFF. The CDR3 DNA follows: TGCGCCAGCAGCCCCGGACAGGGGGCCTCTAGCTCCTACAATGAGCAGTTCTTC.

V and J are TRBV5-1 and TRBJ2-3; 8 bases align to TRBD1. Trimming cost V 0 bases and J 4 bases; bases outside gene matches: 4. CDR3 length: 15 amino acids. Germline CDR1 and CDR2: SGHRS and YFSETQ. The CDR3 loop reads CASSLGQGAADTQYF. In nucleotides, the CDR3 is TGCGCCAGCAGCTTGGGTCAGGGGGCGGCAGATACGCAGTATTTT.

The sample holds one count of this clone. This chain links TRBV5-8 with TRBJ1-1; perhaps TRBD1 as D (5 bases). The CDR3 totals 15 residues. Germline CDR1 SGHTS, CDR2 YDEGEE. The V end lost 2 bases, the J end lost 2 bases, and 13 bases lay between the germline ends. The CDR3: CASSFLRQHNTEAFF. The CDR3 DNA follows: TGTGCCAGCAGCTTCCTCCGACAGCACAACACTGAAGCTTTCTTT.